This TCR beta chain stems from a study of human T cells and chemical hapten exposure. Study at large: 2% DPC applied to an approximately 2 cm by approximately 2 cm arm area sensitized donors. The upper back received 0.01% DPC by patch testing, with results read at 6 days.

TCRdb re-called the RACE reads with MiXCR, one entry per CDR3 protein. The data contain more than 250,000 distinct CDR3 sequences, approximately 8.4% of them seen just once; the ten biggest clones take up over 2%. There are 15 residues in the CDR3. V lost 5 bases and J 4 bases, leaving 17 bases between the germline ends. CDR1 is SGHAT and CDR2 is FQNNGV in the germline V gene. Broader study findings: Versus controls, significantly more large CDR3 similarity clusters arose from expanded TCRs.

Ten or more counts support this clonotype. As yet, its antigen is unknown. The time point was: pre-sensitization, week 0. Indicated treatment: therapeutic diphenylcyclopropenone sensitization with weekly scalp DPC. The specimen was whole blood, collected in connection with sensitization to the hapten diphenylcyclopropenone (DPC). The chain carries TRBV11-2 and TRBJ1-2; perhaps TRBD1 as D (6 bases). This sequence was found in a woman in her 40s with alopecia areata. Some clones in this sample may be carry-over from other donors' samples. Here the CDR3 DNA reads TGTGCCAGCAGCCCCGGGACACGTTCCCTCTATGGCTACACCTTC. Translation: CASSPGTRSLYGYTF.